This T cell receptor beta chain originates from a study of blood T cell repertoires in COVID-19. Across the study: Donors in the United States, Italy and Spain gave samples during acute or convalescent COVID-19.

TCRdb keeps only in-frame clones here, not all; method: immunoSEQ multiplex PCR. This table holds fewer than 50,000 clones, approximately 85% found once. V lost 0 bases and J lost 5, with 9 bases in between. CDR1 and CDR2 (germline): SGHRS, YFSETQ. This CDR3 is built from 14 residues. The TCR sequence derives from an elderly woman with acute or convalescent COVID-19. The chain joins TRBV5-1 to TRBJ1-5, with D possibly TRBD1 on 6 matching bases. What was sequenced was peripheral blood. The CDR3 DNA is TGCGCCAGCAGCTTGGGGCCAGGGGATCAGCCCCAGCATTTT. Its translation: CASSLGPGDQPQHF.